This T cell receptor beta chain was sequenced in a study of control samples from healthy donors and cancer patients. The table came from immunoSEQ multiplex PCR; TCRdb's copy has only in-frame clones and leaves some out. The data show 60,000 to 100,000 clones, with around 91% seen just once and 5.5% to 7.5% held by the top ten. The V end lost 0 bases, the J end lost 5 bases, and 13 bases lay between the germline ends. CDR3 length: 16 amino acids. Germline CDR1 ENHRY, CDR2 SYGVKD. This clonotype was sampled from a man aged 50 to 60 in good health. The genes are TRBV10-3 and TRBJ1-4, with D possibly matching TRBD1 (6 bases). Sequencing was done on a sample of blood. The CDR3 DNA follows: TGTGCCATCAGTGAGTCGGCAGGGGAGTTGAATGAAAAACTGTTTTTT. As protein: CAISESAGELNEKLFF.